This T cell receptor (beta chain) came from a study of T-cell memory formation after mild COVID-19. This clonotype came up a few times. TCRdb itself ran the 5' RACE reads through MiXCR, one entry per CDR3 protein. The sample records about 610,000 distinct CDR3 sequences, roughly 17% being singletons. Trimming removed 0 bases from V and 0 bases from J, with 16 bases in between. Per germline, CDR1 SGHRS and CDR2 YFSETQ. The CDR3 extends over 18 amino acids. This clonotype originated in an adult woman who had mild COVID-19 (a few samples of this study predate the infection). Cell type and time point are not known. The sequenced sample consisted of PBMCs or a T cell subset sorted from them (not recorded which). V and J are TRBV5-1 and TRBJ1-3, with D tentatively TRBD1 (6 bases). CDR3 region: CASSLGRDTTRSGNTIYF. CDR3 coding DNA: TGCGCCAGCAGCTTGGGCCGGGACACAACGCGCTCTGGAAACACCATATATTTT.